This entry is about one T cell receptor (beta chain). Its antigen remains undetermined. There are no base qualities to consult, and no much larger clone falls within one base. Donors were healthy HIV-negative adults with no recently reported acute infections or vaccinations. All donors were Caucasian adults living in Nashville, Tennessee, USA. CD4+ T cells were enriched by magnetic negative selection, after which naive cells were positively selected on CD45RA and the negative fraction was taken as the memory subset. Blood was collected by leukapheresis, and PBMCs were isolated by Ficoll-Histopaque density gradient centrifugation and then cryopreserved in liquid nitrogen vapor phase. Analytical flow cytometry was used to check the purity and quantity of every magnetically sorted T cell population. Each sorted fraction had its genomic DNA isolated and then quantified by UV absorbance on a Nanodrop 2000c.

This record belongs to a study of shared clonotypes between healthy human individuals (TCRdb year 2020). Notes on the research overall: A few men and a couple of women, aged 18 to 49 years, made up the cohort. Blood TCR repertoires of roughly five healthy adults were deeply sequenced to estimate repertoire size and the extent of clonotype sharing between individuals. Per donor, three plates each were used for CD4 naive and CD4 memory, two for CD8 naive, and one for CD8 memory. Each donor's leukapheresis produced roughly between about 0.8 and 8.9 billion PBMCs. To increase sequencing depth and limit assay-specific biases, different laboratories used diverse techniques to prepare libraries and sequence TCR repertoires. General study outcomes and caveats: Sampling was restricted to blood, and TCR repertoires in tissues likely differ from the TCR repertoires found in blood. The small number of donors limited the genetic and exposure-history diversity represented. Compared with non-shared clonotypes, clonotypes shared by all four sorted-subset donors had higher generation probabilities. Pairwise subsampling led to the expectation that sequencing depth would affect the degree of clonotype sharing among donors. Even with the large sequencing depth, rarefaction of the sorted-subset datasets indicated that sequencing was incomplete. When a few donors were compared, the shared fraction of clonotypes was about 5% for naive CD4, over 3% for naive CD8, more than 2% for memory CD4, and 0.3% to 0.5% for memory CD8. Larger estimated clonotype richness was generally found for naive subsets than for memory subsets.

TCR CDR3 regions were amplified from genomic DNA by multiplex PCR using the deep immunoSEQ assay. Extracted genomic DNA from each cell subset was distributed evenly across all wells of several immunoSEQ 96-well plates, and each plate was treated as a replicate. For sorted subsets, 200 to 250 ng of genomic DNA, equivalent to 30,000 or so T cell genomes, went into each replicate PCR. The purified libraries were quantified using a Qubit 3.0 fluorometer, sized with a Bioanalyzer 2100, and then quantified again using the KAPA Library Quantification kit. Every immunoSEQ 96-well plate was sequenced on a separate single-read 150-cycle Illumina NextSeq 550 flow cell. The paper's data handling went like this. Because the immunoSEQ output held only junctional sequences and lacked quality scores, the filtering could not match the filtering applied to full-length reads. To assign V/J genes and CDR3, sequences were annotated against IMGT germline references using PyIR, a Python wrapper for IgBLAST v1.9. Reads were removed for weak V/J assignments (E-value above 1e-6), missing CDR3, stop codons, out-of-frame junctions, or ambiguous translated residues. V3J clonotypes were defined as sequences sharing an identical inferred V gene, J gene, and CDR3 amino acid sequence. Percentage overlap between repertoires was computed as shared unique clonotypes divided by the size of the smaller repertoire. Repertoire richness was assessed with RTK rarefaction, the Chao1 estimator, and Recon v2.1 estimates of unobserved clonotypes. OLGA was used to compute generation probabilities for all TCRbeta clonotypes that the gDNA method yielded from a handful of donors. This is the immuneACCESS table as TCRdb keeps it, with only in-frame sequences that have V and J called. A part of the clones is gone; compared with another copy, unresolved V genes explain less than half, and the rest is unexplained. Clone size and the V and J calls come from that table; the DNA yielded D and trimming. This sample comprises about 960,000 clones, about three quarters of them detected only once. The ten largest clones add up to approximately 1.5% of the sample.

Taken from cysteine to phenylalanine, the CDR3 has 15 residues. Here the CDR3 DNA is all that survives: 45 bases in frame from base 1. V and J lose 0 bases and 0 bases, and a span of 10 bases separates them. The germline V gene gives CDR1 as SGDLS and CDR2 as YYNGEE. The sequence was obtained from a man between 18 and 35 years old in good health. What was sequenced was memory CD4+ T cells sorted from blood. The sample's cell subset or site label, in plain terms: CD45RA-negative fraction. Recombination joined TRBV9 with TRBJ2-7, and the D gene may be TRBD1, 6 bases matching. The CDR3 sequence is CASSVGTGSSYEQYF. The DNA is TGTGCCAGCAGCGTAGGAACAGGGAGCTCCTACGAGCAGTACTTC.